This T cell receptor beta chain stems from a study of T cells in Graves' hyperthyroidism and ophthalmopathy. Study-level information: Peripheral blood was obtained at initial diagnosis, preceding any treatment.

This clonotype was counted many times. Its antigen is not known. RNA transcripts gave rise to amplified TCR beta CDR3 regions. The HTBI primer set was used in a first-round RT-PCR of the TCR CDR3. Using its own MiXCR run on the multiplex PCR reads, TCRdb lists one record per CDR3 protein. The sample includes 400,000 to 500,000 distinct CDR3 sequences, approximately 14% of them seen just once. Exclusion criteria comprised uncontrolled infection, other autoimmune disease, pregnancy or lactation. Germline V CDR1 and CDR2: KGHDR, SFDVKD. Between the trimmed V and J ends, which lost 4 bases and 3 bases, there was a span of 5 bases. The CDR3 contains 13 residues. The study, taken as a whole, reports: Most thyroid clonotypes expanded above 0.001 appeared in blood too.

This TCR derives from a man younger than 30 with Graves' ophthalmopathy. The sequenced sample consisted of blood. The J gene is TRBJ2-2, the V gene TRBV24-1, with unresolved D. CDR3 residues: CATSDPHTGELFF. CDR3 sequence (DNA): TGTGCCACCAGTGACCCTCACACCGGGGAGCTGTTTTTT.